The source of this T cell receptor (beta chain) is a study of cytomegalovirus exposure and HLA in healthy donors. Findings and caveats of the study: Altogether, some 170 TCR beta chains were recorded as cytomegalovirus-associated. Rare TCR sequences dominated, though some public TCRs recurred in many donors.

Sequencing was performed with immunoSEQ multiplex PCR; in TCRdb, only in-frame clones are kept and a portion is missing. The sample yields 70,000 to 95,000 clones, roughly 93% seen once. Germline CDR1 reads LNHDA; CDR2 reads SQIVND (reference sequence). There are 17 residues in the CDR3. Trimming pared 7 bases from V and 0 bases from J, leaving 19 bases between. For this clone: The target antigen is unknown.

This sequence originates from a woman aged 25 to 45 in good health and CMV-seronegative. This chain links TRBV19 with TRBJ1-5; tentatively, D is TRBD1 (6 bases). Sequencing used PBMCs. CDR3 DNA sequence: TGTGCCAGTAATAATCCACAGGGTCCAAGTAGCAATCAGCCCCAGCATTTT. Translation gives CASNNPQGPSSNQPQHF.